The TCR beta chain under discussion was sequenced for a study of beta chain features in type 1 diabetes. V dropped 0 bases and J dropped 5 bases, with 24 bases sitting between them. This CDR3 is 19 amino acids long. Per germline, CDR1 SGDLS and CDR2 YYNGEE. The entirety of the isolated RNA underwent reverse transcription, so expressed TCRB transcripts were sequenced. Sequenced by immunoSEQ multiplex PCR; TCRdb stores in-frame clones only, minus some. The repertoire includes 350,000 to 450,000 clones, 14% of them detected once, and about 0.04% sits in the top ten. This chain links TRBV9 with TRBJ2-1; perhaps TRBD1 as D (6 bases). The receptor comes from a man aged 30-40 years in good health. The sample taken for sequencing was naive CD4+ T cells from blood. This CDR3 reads CASSVGQLGRGLVDNEQFF. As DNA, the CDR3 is TGTGCCAGCAGCGTAGGGCAGCTTGGCAGGGGATTGGTGGACAATGAGCAGTTCTTC.